Below are 20 T cell receptor beta chains sequenced from a single sample in a study of graft-versus-host responses after intestinal transplantation. Graft tissue processing released intraepithelial and lamina propria lymphocytes. The data were produced by immunoSEQ multiplex PCR, yet TCRdb's version contains in-frame clones alone and is incomplete. The sample holds 15,000 to 20,000 clones, 65% to 90% seen once. Sequencing was performed on ileum tissue, taken 17 days after transplant. These receptors were collected from a human patient who received an intestinal transplant, so some T cells may come from the graft donor.

The chain links TRBV7-2 to TRBJ2-1; D is ambiguous. The germline gives CDR1 SGHTA, CDR2 FQGNSA. This CDR3 has 15 residues. V was pared by 3 bases and J by 4 bases, with 13 bases between. The CDR3 here is CASSLKGHTYNEQFF. Here the CDR3 DNA reads TGTGCCAGCAGCTTGAAAGGCCATACTTACAATGAGCAGTTCTTC.

This chain joins TRBV11-2 and TRBJ1-1; D is unresolved. The CDR3 sequence is 14 residues long. V gave up 4 bases and J gave up 4 bases, with 13 bases separating them. Germline CDR1 is SGHAT and CDR2 is FQNNGV. Here the CDR3 DNA reads TGTGCCAGCAGCTCCCGCGAATGGGGCACTGAAGCTTTCTTT. Translating it yields CASSSREWGTEAFF.

This clone was observed a handful of times. The chain has TRBV5-4 and TRBJ2-3, with unresolved D. V lost 4 bases and J 3 bases, leaving 15 bases between the germline ends. Germline CDR1 is SGHNT and CDR2 is YYREEE (reference sequence). CDR3 length: 15 amino acids. Written as DNA, the CDR3 is TGTGCCAGCAGCACCCCGGGCACCTCAACAGATACGCAGTATTTT. Translation: CASSTPGTSTDTQYF.

This clone was recorded once. This rearrangement joins TRBV7-3 to TRBJ2-3; D is possibly TRBD2 (5 bases). The CDR3 runs to 20 residues. CDR1 and CDR2 from the germline V gene are SGHTA and FQGTGA. V shed 2 bases and J shed 5 bases, with 29 bases lying between them. For the CDR3, the DNA is TGTGCCAGCAGCTTAGCCCCCACAACGAACCCGCAGGCCGGGGAAGATACGCAGTATTTT. This translates into CASSLAPTTNPQAGEDTQYF.

Concerning this clone: The junction departs from germline at one end; a sequencing error may be responsible. This chain uses TRBV6-5 with TRBJ1-1; D might be TRBD1 (5 bases). Germline lookup yields CDR1 MNHEY and CDR2 SVGAGI. The CDR3 contains 12 residues. Written as DNA, the CDR3 is TGCTCACCGCAACATGAGGGGACCGAAGCTTTCTTT. This translates into CSPQHEGTEAFF.

The J gene is TRBJ2-1, the V gene TRBV9; TRBD2 aligns across 11 bases. J gave up 10 bases and V 2 bases, and 5 bases lay outside the gene matches. CDR1 is SGDLS and CDR2 is YYNGEE in the germline V gene. This CDR3 is 14 amino acids long. The CDR3 protein is CASSVSGRAEEQFF. The CDR3 nucleotides read TGTGCCAGCAGCGTTAGCGGGAGGGCCGAGGAGCAGTTCTTC.

The CDR3 DNA sequence: TGTGCCAGCAGCTCCCGACTAGCGGGAGCCACCGGGGAGCTGTTTTTT. Translation gives CASSSRLAGATGELFF. The gene calls are TRBV11-2 and TRBJ2-2; 12 nucleotides match TRBD2. From germline, CDR1 is SGHAT and CDR2 FQNNGV. V shed 4 bases, J shed 4 bases, and the junction held 4 bases outside the gene matches. The CDR3 covers 16 residues.

J is TRBJ2-2 and V is TRBV2; D remains ambiguous. V gave up 7 bases and J gave up 4 bases, with 7 bases separating them. The CDR3 runs to 12 residues. Germline CDR1 is SNHLY and CDR2 is FYNNEI. CDR3 residues: CASTRTTGELFF. The CDR3 nucleotides are TGTGCCAGCACGCGGACCACCGGGGAGCTGTTTTTT.

The chain employs TRBV28 and TRBJ2-1, with 9 bases aligning to TRBD2. The V gene's germline CDR1 is MDHEN and CDR2 SYDVKM. Trimming took 3 bases from V and 7 from J; bases not matched to a gene: 7. CDR3 length: 15 amino acids. The CDR3 region has the DNA TGTGCCAGCAGTTTCGACAGTAGCGGGAGAAATGAGCAGTTCTTC. This sequence encodes CASSFDSSGRNEQFF.

CDR3 residues: CASSSGTDTYEQYF. As DNA, the CDR3 is TGTGCCAGCAGCTCCGGGACAGACACGTACGAGCAGTACTTC. The chain couples TRBV7-9 to TRBJ2-7; 7 nucleotides align to TRBD1. CDR3 length: 14 amino acids. Germline V gives CDR1 SEHNR, CDR2 FQNEAQ (reference sequence). V gave up 4 bases and J gave up 4 bases; unmatched junction bases: 7.

The V call is TRBV7-8, the J call TRBJ1-2; 11 nucleotides align to TRBD1. The germline V gene encodes CDR1 SGHVS and CDR2 FQNEAQ. The junction had 12 bases not matched to a gene; V was cut back by 5 bases and J by 4 bases. The CDR3 totals 17 residues. The CDR3 DNA follows: TGTGCCAGCAGCCCCTTCCCGGGACAGGGGGAGACCTATGGCTACACCTTC. This translates into CASSPFPGQGETYGYTF. The whole variable domain, filled in from reference TRBV7-8 and TRBJ1-2, reads GAGVSQSPRYKVAKRGQDVALRCDPISGHVSLFWYQQALGQGPEFLTYFQNEAQLDKSGLPSDRFFAERPEGSVSTLKIQRTQQEDSAVYLCASSPFPGQGETYGYTFGSGTRLTVV.

The table lists this clone with a few counts. The V and J genes are TRBV4-1 and TRBJ1-2, with TRBD1 matching 8 bases. CDR3 length: 15 amino acids. Per the germline V gene, CDR1 is MGHRA and CDR2 is YSYEKL. J was trimmed by 4 bases and V by 1 base; bases with no gene match: 5. CDR3 region: CASSQGPGGGYGYTF. CDR3 DNA: TGCGCCAGCAGCCAAGGACCAGGGGGCGGCTATGGCTACACCTTC.

The V and J genes are TRBV2 and TRBJ1-1; possible D gene TRBD1, 5 bases. Germline V gives CDR1 SNHLY, CDR2 FYNNEI. Trimming pared 7 bases from V and 1 base from J, leaving 13 bases between. The CDR3 loop spans 14 amino acids. The CDR3 region has the DNA TGTGCCAGCATGACGGGACGGAGGAACACTGAAGCTTTCTTT. Translation gives CASMTGRRNTEAFF.

The J gene is TRBJ2-7, the V gene TRBV5-5, with 10 bases identical to TRBD1. Losses at the gene ends were 4 bases for V and 0 bases for J; bases not matched to a gene: 7. This CDR3 spans 16 amino acids. CDR1 SGHKS and CDR2 YYEKEE come from the germline V gene (reference sequence). The CDR3 sequence is CASSRLGTGDSYEQYF. As DNA, the CDR3 is TGTGCCAGCAGCCGCCTCGGGACAGGGGACTCCTACGAGCAGTACTTC.

The chain combines TRBV29-1 with TRBJ2-7; 7 nucleotides agree with TRBD2. Germline loops: CDR1 SQVTM, CDR2 ANQGSEA. V lost 2 bases, J lost 4 bases, and 5 bases stayed unmatched. CDR3 length: 13 residues. The CDR3, as DNA: TGCAGCGTTGAATTTCGCGGGAGTTACGAGCAGTACTTC. This gives the protein CSVEFRGSYEQYF.

The gene calls are TRBV11-1 and TRBJ2-7; TRBD1 or TRBD2 may be the D gene (5 bases each). The CDR3 is 17 residues long. Trimming left V 0 bases short and J 4 bases short, with 19 bases between. Germline V gene sequence: CDR1 SGHAT, CDR2 FQDESV (reference sequence). The CDR3 coding sequence is TGTGCCAGCAGCTTAGCAAATACCGGGACGGGCCGTTACGAGCAGTACTTC. This translates into CASSLANTGTGRYEQYF.

Only one count was recorded for this clone. The genes are TRBV7-9 and TRBJ1-1; D not certain. With 2 bases removed from V and 1 base from J, the gap between germline ends came to 11 bases. This CDR3 has 15 amino acids. CDR1 is SEHNR and CDR2 is FQNEAQ in the germline V gene (reference sequence). The CDR3 spells CASSLLEAGNTEAFF. The DNA of the CDR3 is TGTGCCAGCAGCTTATTGGAGGCCGGGAACACTGAAGCTTTCTTT.

There are a few counts of this clone. The rearrangement joins TRBV14 to TRBJ1-1; unclear D gene. This CDR3 spans 14 amino acids. V was cut by 3 bases and J by 0 bases, with 8 bases left in between. The V gene's germline CDR1 is SGHDN and CDR2 FVKESK. The CDR3 region is CASSQPGMNTEAFF. The CDR3 bases are TGTGCCAGCAGCCAGCCGGGGATGAACACTGAAGCTTTCTTT. The full variable domain, in which reference TRBV14 and TRBJ1-1 provide the parts outside the CDR3, is EAGVTQFPSHSVIEKGQTVTLRCDPISGHDNLYWYRRVMGKEIKFLLHFVKESKQDESGMPNNRFLAERTGGTYSTLKVQPAELEDSGVYFCASSQPGMNTEAFFGQGTRLTVV.

J is TRBJ2-7 and V is TRBV2, with TRBD1 identical over 10 bases. J gave up 3 bases and V 5 bases, and 4 bases lay outside the gene matches. This CDR3 contains 14 residues. Germline V gene lookup returns CDR1 SNHLY and CDR2 FYNNEI. CDR3 bases: TGTGCCAGCAGTCCCGGGACAGGGGTCTACGAGCAGTACTTC. Its translation is CASSPGTGVYEQYF.

The chain links TRBV19 to TRBJ2-3; 8 bases map to TRBD2. Trimming at V came to 2 bases and at J to 11 bases, leaving 6 bases not matched to a gene. The CDR3 sequence is 13 residues long. CDR1 is LNHDA and CDR2 is SQIVND in the germline V gene (reference sequence). CDR3 residues: CASSIPGGRVQYF. CDR3 DNA: TGTGCCAGTAGTATACCGGGGGGGCGGGTGCAGTATTTT.